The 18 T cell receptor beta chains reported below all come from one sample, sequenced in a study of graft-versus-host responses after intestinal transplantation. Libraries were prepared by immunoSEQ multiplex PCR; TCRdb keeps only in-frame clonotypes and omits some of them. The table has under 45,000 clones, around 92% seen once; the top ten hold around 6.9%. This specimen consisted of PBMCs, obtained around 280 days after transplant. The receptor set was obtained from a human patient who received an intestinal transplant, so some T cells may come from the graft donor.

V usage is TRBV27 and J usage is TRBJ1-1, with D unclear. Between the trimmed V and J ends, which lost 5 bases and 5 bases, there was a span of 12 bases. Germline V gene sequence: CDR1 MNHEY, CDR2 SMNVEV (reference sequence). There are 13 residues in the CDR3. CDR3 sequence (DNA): TGTGCCAGCAGTCCCGGGGTGGGAACTGAAGCTTTCTTT. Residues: CASSPGVGTEAFF.

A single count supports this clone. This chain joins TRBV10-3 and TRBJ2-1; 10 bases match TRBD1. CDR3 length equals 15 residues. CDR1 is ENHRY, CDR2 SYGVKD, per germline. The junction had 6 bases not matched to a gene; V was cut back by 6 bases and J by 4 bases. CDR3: CAISPGTGVYNEQFF. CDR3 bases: TGTGCCATCAGCCCCGGGACAGGGGTATACAATGAGCAGTTCTTC.

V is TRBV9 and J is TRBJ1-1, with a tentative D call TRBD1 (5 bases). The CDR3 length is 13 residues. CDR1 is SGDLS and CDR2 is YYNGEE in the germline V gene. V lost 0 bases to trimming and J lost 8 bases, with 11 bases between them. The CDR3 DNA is TGTGCCAGCAGCGTAGCAGGGACCGAGGAAGCTTTCTTT. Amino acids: CASSVAGTEEAFF.

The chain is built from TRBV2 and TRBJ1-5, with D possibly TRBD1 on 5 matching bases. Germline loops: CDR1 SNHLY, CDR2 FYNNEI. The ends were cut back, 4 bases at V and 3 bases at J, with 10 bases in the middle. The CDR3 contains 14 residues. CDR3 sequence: CASSVGTANQPQHF. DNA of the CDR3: TGTGCCAGCAGTGTGGGGACCGCCAATCAGCCCCAGCATTTT.

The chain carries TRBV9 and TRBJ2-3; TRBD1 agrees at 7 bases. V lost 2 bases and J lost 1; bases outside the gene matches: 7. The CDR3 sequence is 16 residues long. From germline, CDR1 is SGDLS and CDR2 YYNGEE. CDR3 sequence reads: CASSVRGREGTDTQYF. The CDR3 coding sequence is TGTGCCAGCAGCGTTAGGGGGCGCGAGGGCACAGATACGCAGTATTTT. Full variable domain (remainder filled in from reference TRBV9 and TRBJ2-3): DSGVTQTPKHLITATGQRVTLRCSPRSGDLSVYWYQQSLDQGLQFLIQYYNGEERAKGNILERFSAQQFPDLHSELNLSSLELGDSALYFCASSVRGREGTDTQYFGPGTRLTVL.

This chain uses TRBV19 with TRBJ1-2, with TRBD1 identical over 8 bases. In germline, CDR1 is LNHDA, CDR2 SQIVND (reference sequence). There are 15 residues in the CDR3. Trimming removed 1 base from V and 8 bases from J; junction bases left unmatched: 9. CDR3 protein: CASSIGDGRGRGYTF. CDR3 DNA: TGTGCCAGTAGTATAGGAGACGGCAGGGGGCGCGGCTACACCTTC.

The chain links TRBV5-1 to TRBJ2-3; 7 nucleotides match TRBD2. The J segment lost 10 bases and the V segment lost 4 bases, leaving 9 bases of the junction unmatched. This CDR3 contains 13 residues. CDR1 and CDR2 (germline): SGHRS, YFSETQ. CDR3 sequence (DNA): TGCGCCAGCAGCGCTAGCGGTCCCTTAGCGCAGTATTTT. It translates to CASSASGPLAQYF.

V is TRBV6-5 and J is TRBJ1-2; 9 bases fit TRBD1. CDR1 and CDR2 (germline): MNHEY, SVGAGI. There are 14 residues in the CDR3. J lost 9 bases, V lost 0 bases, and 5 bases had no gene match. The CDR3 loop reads CASSYSFGQGSYTF. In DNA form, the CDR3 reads TGTGCCAGCAGTTACTCGTTTGGACAGGGGAGCTACACCTTC.

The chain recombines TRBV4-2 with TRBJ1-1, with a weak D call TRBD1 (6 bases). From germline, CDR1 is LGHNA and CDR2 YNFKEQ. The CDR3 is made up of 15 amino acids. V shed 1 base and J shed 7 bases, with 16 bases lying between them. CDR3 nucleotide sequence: TGTGCCAGCAGCCAAGGTGTGGAACAGGGCTTTGAAGCTTTCTTT. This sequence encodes CASSQGVEQGFEAFF.

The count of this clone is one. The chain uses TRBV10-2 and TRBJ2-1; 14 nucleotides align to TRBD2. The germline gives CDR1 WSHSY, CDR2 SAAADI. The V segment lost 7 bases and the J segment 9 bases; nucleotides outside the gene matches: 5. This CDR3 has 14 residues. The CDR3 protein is CASTAGLAGGEQFF. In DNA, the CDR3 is TGCGCCAGCACTGCCGGACTAGCGGGAGGTGAGCAGTTCTTC.

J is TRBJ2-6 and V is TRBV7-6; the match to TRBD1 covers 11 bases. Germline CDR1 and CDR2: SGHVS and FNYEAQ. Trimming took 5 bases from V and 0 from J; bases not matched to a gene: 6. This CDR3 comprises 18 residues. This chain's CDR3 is CASSQADRGLSGANVLTF. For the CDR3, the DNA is TGTGCCAGCAGCCAGGCGGACAGGGGGCTCTCTGGGGCCAACGTCCTGACTTTC.

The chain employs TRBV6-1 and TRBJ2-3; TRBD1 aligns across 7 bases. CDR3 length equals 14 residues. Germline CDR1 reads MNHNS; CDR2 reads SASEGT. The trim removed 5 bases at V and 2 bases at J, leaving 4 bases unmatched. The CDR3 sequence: CASSRTGTTDTQYF. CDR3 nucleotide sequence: TGTGCCAGCAGTAGGACAGGTACCACAGATACGCAGTATTTT.

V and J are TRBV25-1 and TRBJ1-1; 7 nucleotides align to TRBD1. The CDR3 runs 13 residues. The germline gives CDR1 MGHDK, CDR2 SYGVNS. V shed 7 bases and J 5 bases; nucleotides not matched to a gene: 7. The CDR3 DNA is TGTGCCAGCATAAAGGCAGGGGGTACTGAAGCTTTCTTT. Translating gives CASIKAGGTEAFF. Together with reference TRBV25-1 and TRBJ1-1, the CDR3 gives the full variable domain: EADIYQTPRYLVIGTGKKITLECSQTMGHDKMYWYQQDPGMELHLIHYSYGVNSTEKGDLSSESTVSRIRTEHFPLTLESARPSHTSQYLCASIKAGGTEAFFGQGTRLTVV.

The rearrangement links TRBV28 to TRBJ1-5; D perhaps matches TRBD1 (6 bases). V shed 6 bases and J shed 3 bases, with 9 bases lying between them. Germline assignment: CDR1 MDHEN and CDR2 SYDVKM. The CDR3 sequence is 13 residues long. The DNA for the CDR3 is TGTGCCAGCAGCCGGGACAACAATCAGCCCCAGCATTTT. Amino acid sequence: CASSRDNNQPQHF.

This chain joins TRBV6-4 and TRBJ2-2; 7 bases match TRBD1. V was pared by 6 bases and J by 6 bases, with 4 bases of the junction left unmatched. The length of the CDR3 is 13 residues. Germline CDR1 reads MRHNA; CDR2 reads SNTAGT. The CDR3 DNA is TGTGCCAGCAGGGCACAGGGGTCCGGGGAGCTGTTTTTT. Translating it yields CASRAQGSGELFF.

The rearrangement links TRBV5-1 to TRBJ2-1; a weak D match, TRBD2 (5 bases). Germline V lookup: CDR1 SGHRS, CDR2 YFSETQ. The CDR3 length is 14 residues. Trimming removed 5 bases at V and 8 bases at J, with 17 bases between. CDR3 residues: CASRPGSPRDEQFF. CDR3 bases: TGCGCCAGCAGACCGGGGTCCCCTAGGGATGAGCAGTTCTTC.

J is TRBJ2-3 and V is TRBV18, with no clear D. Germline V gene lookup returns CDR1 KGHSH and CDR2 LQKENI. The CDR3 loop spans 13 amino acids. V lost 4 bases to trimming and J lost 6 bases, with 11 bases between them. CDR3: CASSRPGMDTQYF. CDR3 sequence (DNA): TGTGCCAGCTCACGGCCAGGTATGGATACGCAGTATTTT.

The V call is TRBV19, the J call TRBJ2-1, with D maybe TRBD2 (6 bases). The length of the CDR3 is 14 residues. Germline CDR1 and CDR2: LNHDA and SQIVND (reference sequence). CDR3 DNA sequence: TGTGCTTCCCAGGCGGGGATAATAAACAATGAGCAGTTCTTC. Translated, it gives CASQAGIINNEQFF. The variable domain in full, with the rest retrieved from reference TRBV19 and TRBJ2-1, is DGGITQSPKYLFRKEGQNVTLSCEQNLNHDAMYWYRQDPGQGLRLIYYSQIVNDFQKGDIAEGYSVSREKKESFPLTVTSAQKNPTAFYLCASQAGIINNEQFFGPGTRLTVL.